The 2 T cell receptor beta chains presented below share a single source sample, sequenced in a study of CD8 T cells in Susac syndrome. After extraction with the RNeasy kit, roughly 0.5 to 1 ug of the RNA was reverse transcribed using random hexamers. TCRdb reprocessed the immunoSEQ multiplex PCR reads via MiXCR and lists one record per CDR3 protein. This sample has some 200,000 distinct CDR3 sequences, with roughly 90% found just once. The specimen was CD4+ T cells from PBMCs. The receptors were gathered from a human donor with Susac syndrome.

The chain combines TRBV19 with TRBJ2-5; 12 positions agree with TRBD2. V gave up 4 bases and J gave up 2 bases; unmatched junction bases: 2. Germline V gives CDR1 LNHDA, CDR2 SQIVND (reference sequence). The CDR3 is 15 amino acids. The CDR3 nucleotides read TGTGCCAGTAGTACCGGACTAGCGGGGCAAGAGACCCAGTACTTC. This translates into CASSTGLAGQETQYF.

The chain recombines TRBV5-1 with TRBJ2-3; D is undetermined. The ends were cut back, 0 bases at V and 6 bases at J, with 11 bases in the middle. The CDR3 has 14 residues. Germline V gene data show CDR1 as SGHRS and CDR2 as YFSETQ. DNA for the CDR3: TGCGCCAGCAGCTTGGATCACGGAATGGATACGCAGTATTTT. The encoded protein is CASSLDHGMDTQYF.